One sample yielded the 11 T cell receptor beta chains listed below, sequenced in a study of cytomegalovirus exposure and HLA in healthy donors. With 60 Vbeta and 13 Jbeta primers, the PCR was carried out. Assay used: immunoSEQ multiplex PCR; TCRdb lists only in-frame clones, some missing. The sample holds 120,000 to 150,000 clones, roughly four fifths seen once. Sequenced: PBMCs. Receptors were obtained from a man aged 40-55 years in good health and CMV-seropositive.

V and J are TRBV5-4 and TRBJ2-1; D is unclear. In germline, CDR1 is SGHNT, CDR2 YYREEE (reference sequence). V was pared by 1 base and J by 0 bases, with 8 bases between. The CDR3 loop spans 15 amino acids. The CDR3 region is CASSLTTSSYNEQFF. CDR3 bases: TGTGCCAGCAGCTTGACTACCAGCTCCTACAATGAGCAGTTCTTC.

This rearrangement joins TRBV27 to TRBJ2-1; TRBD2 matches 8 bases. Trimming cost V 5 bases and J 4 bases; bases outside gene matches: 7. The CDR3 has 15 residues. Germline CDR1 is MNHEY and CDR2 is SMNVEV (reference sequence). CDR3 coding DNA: TGTGCCAGCAGTCCCTGGGTAGCGGGGTACAATGAGCAGTTCTTC. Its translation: CASSPWVAGYNEQFF.

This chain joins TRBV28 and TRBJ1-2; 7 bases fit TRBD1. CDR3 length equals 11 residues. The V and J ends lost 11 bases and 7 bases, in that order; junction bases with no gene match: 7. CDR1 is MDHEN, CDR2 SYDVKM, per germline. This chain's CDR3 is CAAQGLGGYTF. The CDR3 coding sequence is TGTGCCGCACAGGGGCTTGGTGGCTACACCTTC.

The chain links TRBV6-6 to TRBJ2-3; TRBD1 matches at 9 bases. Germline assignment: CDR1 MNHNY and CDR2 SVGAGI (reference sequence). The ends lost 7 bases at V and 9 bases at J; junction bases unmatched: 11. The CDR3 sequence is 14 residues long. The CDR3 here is CASNSGTGFRTQYF. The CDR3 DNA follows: TGTGCCAGCAACTCCGGGACAGGGTTCAGGACGCAGTATTTT.

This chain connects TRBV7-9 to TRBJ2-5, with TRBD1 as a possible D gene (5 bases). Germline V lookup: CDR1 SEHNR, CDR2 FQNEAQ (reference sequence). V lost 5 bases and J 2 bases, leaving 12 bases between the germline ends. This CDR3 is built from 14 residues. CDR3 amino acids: CASSPGQGQETQYF. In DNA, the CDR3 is TGTGCCAGCAGCCCCGGCCAGGGTCAAGAGACCCAGTACTTC.

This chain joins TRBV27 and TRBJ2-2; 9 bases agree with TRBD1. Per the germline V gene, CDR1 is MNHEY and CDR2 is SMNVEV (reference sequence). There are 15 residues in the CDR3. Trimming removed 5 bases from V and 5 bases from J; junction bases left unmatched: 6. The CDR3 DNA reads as TGTGCCAGCAGTCCCTGGACAGGGGTGACCGGGGAGCTGTTTTTT. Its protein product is CASSPWTGVTGELFF.

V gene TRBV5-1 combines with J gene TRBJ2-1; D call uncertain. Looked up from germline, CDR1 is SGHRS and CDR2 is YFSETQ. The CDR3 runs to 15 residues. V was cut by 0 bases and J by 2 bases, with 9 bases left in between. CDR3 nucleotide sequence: TGCGCCAGCAGCTTGGGAACTACCCCCTACAATGAGCAGTTCTTC. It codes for CASSLGTTPYNEQFF.

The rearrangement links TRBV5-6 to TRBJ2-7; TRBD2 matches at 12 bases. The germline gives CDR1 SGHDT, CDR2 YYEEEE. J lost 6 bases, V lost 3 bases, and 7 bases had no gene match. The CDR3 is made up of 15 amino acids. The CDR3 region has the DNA TGTGCCAGCAGCTCCGAGACTAGCGGGAGAGGCGAGCAGTACTTC. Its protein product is CASSSETSGRGEQYF.

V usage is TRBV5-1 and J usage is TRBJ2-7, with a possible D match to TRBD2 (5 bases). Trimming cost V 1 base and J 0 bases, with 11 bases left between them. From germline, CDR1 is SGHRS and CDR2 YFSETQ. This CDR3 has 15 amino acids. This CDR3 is CASSLRPGSSYEQYF. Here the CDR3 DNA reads TGCGCCAGCAGCTTGCGGCCTGGGAGCTCCTACGAGCAGTACTTC.

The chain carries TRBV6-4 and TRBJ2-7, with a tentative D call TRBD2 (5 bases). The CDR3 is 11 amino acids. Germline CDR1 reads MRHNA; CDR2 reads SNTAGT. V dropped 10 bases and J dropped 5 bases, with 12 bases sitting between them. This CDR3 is CATMLGDEQYF. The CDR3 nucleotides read TGTGCCACCATGCTCGGGGACGAGCAGTACTTC.

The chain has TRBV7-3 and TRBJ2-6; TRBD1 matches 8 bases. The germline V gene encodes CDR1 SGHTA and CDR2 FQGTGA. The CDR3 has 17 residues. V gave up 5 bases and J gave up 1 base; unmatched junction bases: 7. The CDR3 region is CASSLIQGGSGANVLTF. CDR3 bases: TGTGCCAGCAGCCTCATACAGGGGGGATCTGGGGCCAACGTCCTGACTTTC.